Listed below are T cell receptor beta chains from one sample, sequenced in a study of blood T cell repertoires in COVID-19. Sequencing was performed with immunoSEQ multiplex PCR; in TCRdb, only in-frame clones are kept and a portion is missing. Of more than 85,000 clones in the sample, about 90% were seen once. Sequencing used peripheral blood. The receptor source for this set is a human donor in a cohort sampled during active COVID-19. The CDR3 runs from the conserved cysteine through the conserved F or W. The D gene is left open where the match is weak. Not every row has a clone size; where given, it reads once, few, many or a size class.

V gene	clone size	J gene	D gene	CDR3 DNA	CDR3 protein
TRBV9	-	TRBJ2-4	-	TGTGCCAGCAGCCCCGAAGGTAGCGGAGCCCTCAAAAACATTCAGTACTTC	CASSPEGSGALKNIQYF
TRBV10-1	few	TRBJ2-6	-	TGCGCCAGCAGTGAGGGGGCGGTCTCTGGGGCCAACGTCCTGACTTTC	CASSEGAVSGANVLTF
TRBV20-1	-	TRBJ1-5	-	TGCAGTGCTCGTGGGGGGCAGTTCCTCAATCAGCCCCAGCATTTT	CSARGGQFLNQPQHF
TRBV28	-	TRBJ1-1	TRBD1	TGTGCCAGCAGTGGTGACAGGGGGAGCACTGAAGCTTTCTTT	CASSGDRGSTEAFF
TRBV6-2/TRBV6-3	-	TRBJ2-5	-	TGTGCCAGCAGTTCTAGACTAGGTGGGGAGACCCAGTACTTC	CASSSRLGGETQYF
TRBV6-6	-	TRBJ1-1	-	TGTGCCAGCAGTCGATCGGCATCAATGAACACTGAAGCTTTCTTT	CASSRSASMNTEAFF
TRBV18	-	TRBJ2-1	TRBD2	TGTGCCAGCTCACCACCGGGCGGGAGCGCCTACAATGAGCAGTTCTTC	CASSPPGGSAYNEQFF
TRBV5-6	few	TRBJ2-7	-	TGTGCCAGCTCTAGTTTCTACGAGCAGTACTTC	CASSSFYEQYF
TRBV5-4	few	TRBJ2-5	TRBD2	TGTGCCAGCAGCTTGGAGCGGGAGTGGGAGACCCAGTACTTC	CASSLEREWETQYF
TRBV5-4	-	TRBJ2-7	TRBD1	TGTGCCAGCTCCTACGGGACAGGGGGCTCCCACGAGCAGTACTTC	CASSYGTGGSHEQYF
TRBV6-5	-	TRBJ1-6	TRBD1	TGTGCCAGCAGCGCCGGGACAGGGCATTCACCCCTCCACTTT	CASSAGTGHSPLHF
TRBV5-1	-	TRBJ2-1	TRBD2	TGCGCCAGCAGCGCTAGCGGGAGTTATGAGCAGTTCTTC	CASSASGSYEQFF
TRBV2	-	TRBJ2-1	TRBD1	TGTGCCAGCAGTGAGACAGGGGGCAATGAGCAGTTCTTC	CASSETGGNEQFF
TRBV13	few	TRBJ2-3	-	TGTGCCAGCAGCTTAGATGGGTTTACTGGAGACCATACGCAGTATTTT	CASSLDGFTGDHTQYF
TRBV24-1	-	TRBJ2-1	TRBD1	TGTGCCACCAGTGCGGGACAGGGGATCAATGAGCAGTTCTTC	CATSAGQGINEQFF
TRBV12-5	-	TRBJ2-1	TRBD1	TGTGCTAGTGGTTGGGACCGGGACAGGGGGCGTTTCTTC	CASGWDRDRGRFF
TRBV7-2	-	TRBJ2-5	-	TGTGCCAGCAGCTTAGCATGGGGGGAAGAGACCCAGTACTTC	CASSLAWGEETQYF
TRBV10-1	-	TRBJ2-4	TRBD2	TGCGCCAGCAGTGATGGGGACTACAAAAACATTCAGTACTTC	CASSDGDYKNIQYF
TRBV3-1/TRBV3-2	-	TRBJ2-3	-	TGTGCCAGCAGCCCGGTTCAGGGTTCCCCCACAGATACGCAGTATTTT	CASSPVQGSPTDTQYF
TRBV6-5	-	TRBJ1-1	TRBD1	TGTGCCAGCATAATAAGTACAGGGGCCACTGAAGCTTTCTTT	CASIISTGATEAFF
TRBV27	-	TRBJ2-7	-	TGTGCCAGCGGACTGACAGGCCGTAATGGCGAGCAGTACTTC	CASGLTGRNGEQYF
TRBV11-2	-	TRBJ2-7	-	TGTGCCAGCAGCCAACGATTAGGCACGGGTGCCGAGCAGTACTTC	CASSQRLGTGAEQYF
TRBV28	-	TRBJ1-2	-	TGTGCCAGCAGTTTAGGGTCAGGAAACTATGGCTACACCTTC	CASSLGSGNYGYTF
TRBV2	-	TRBJ1-6	TRBD1	TGTGCCAGCAGTCGGGGACAGGGGAGGGAACCCCTCCACTTT	CASSRGQGREPLHF
TRBV19	-	TRBJ1-2	-	TGTGCCAGTAGTTGGCGGGGGAGAGGCTACACCTTC	CASSWRGRGYTF
TRBV9	once	TRBJ1-3	-	TGTGCCAGCAGCCCCTCAGGCAGCCACTCTGGAAACACCATATATTTT	CASSPSGSHSGNTIYF
TRBV27	few	TRBJ1-5	-	TGTGCCAGCAGTGAAACTACGGGGGTTAGCAATCAGCCCCAGCATTTT	CASSETTGVSNQPQHF
TRBV19	once	TRBJ2-7	-	TGTGCCAGTAGTATCTTGGGAGAATCTCAGGTCGAGCAGTACTTC	CASSILGESQVEQYF
TRBV2	-	TRBJ2-5	-	TGTGCCAGCAGTGACGAGTACCGCCAAGAGACCCAGTACTTC	CASSDEYRQETQYF
TRBV11-2	-	TRBJ2-6	TRBD2	TGTGCCAGCAGCTTAGACCTAGCGGGAGGGCTCGCCTCTGGGGCCAACGTCCTGACTTTC	CASSLDLAGGLASGANVLTF
TRBV19	-	TRBJ2-7	-	TGTGCCAGTACCCAACCCCCCGGGGGCGAGCAGTACTTC	CASTQPPGGEQYF
TRBV30	-	TRBJ2-7	TRBD1	TGTGCCTGGAGTTCGATGGACAGGGGGCGGTACGAGCAGTACTTC	CAWSSMDRGRYEQYF
TRBV28	once	TRBJ1-4	-	TGTGCCAGCAGCTCACGGGCGGGGGGAAGAGAAAAACTGTTTTTT	CASSSRAGGREKLFF
TRBV10-3	-	TRBJ2-3	TRBD2	TGTGCCATCAGAGCCCGAGAGGGTGCGGGAGAAATAGATACGCAGTATTTT	CAIRAREGAGEIDTQYF
TRBV10-3	-	TRBJ2-1	TRBD1	TGTGCCATCGGGGCGGACAGGGAGGTTGGCAATGAGCAGTTCTTC	CAIGADREVGNEQFF
TRBV6-5	-	TRBJ2-3	TRBD2	TGTGCCAGCAGTTACTCTGGGGCGGGGGTCACAGATACGCAGTATTTT	CASSYSGAGVTDTQYF
TRBV3-1/TRBV3-2	-	TRBJ2-3	TRBD1	TGTGCCAGCAGCCAAGGCCTGGGGGACAGAAGCAGTATGTTT	CASSQGLGDRSSMF
TRBV29-1	-	TRBJ2-2	-	TGCAGCGTTGGGAGGGGAACCTCTGTGAGAACCGGGGAGCTGTTTTTT	CSVGRGTSVRTGELFF
TRBV9	once	TRBJ1-1	TRBD1	TGTGCCAGCAGCGTATCGGCAGGGGGCGGCGCGGAAGCTTTCTTT	CASSVSAGGGAEAFF
TRBV27	-	TRBJ2-7	TRBD1	TGTGCCAGCTCCACCCCCGGGACAGGGCATTACGAGCAGTACTTC	CASSTPGTGHYEQYF
TRBV2	once	TRBJ2-7	TRBD1	TGTGCCAGCAGTTGGGACAGCATCTACGAGCAGTACTTC	CASSWDSIYEQYF
TRBV2	-	TRBJ1-4	-	TGTGCCAGCAGTGGACAGCTAACTAATGAAAAACTGTTTTTT	CASSGQLTNEKLFF
TRBV4-1	-	TRBJ2-2	-	TGCGCCAGCAGCCAAGCCGCGGTTATCTCGGGGACCGGGGAGCTGTTTTTT	CASSQAAVISGTGELFF
TRBV7-9	-	TRBJ2-1	TRBD2	TGTGCCAGCAGCCCGGGACTAGCGGGAAACAATGAGCAGTTCTTC	CASSPGLAGNNEQFF
TRBV10-3	-	TRBJ2-1	TRBD1	TGTGCCATCAGCCCCGGGACAGGGGCCCTCGAGCAGTTCTTC	CAISPGTGALEQFF
TRBV4-2	-	TRBJ1-3	-	TGTGCCAGCAGCCAAAGAGGACTGCTGTACTCTGGAAACACCATATATTTT	CASSQRGLLYSGNTIYF
TRBV6-6	-	TRBJ2-3	-	TGTGCCAGCAGTTCCCTCACAGATACGCAGTATTTT	CASSSLTDTQYF
TRBV18	-	TRBJ1-2	-	TGTGCCAGCTCACCATCTGAGCTTATCCCACATGGCTACACCTTC	CASSPSELIPHGYTF
TRBV3-1/TRBV3-2	-	TRBJ2-2	-	TGTGCCAGCAGGTCCGGGTCCGGGGAGCTGTTTTTT	CASRSGSGELFF
TRBV7-8	-	TRBJ2-7	TRBD1	TGTGCCAGCAGTACTACAGGGGGCGGCGTAGGTTACGAGCAGTACTTC	CASSTTGGGVGYEQYF
TRBV5-4	-	TRBJ2-1	TRBD2	TGTGCCAGCAGCTCCTTCAAGCGGGAGGGCAACAATGAGCAGTTCTTC	CASSSFKREGNNEQFF
TRBV11-3	-	TRBJ2-7	TRBD2	TGTGCCAGCAGCTTGGCTAGCGGGAGTCGCGAGCAGTACTTC	CASSLASGSREQYF
TRBV27	-	TRBJ2-7	-	TGTGCCAGCAGTTTCTGGGGGGACGAGCAGTACTTC	CASSFWGDEQYF
TRBV6-6	-	TRBJ2-2	-	TGTGCCAGCAGTTACCAAAGAGGTTCGAACACCGGGGAGCTGTTTTTT	CASSYQRGSNTGELFF
TRBV6-1	-	TRBJ2-2	TRBD2	TGTGCCAGCAGTGAAGTGATAGCGGGACCCACCGGGGAGCTGTTTTTT	CASSEVIAGPTGELFF
TRBV7-9	-	TRBJ2-3	-	TGTGCCAGCAGCACCCTTACAATTTTT	CASSTLTIF
TRBV5-1	-	TRBJ1-4	-	TGCGCCAGCAGCTTGAATGGAGAGAATGAAAAACTGTTTTTT	CASSLNGENEKLFF
TRBV7-9	-	TRBJ2-1	TRBD2	TGTGCCAGCAGCCACTGGGGGCGGGGGGTTTACAATGAGCAGTTCTTC	CASSHWGRGVYNEQFF